Below are 2 T cell receptor beta chains sequenced from a single sample in a study of cytomegalovirus exposure and HLA in healthy donors. Libraries were prepared by immunoSEQ multiplex PCR; TCRdb keeps only in-frame clonotypes and omits some of them. The table lists 90,000 to 150,000 clones, around 85% of them singletons. Sequencing used PBMCs. Source of these receptors: a woman aged 30 to 39 in good health and CMV-seronegative.

The gene calls are TRBV30 and TRBJ1-1; tentatively, D is TRBD1 (6 bases). The CDR3 loop spans 15 amino acids. V was trimmed by 3 bases and J by 1 base, leaving 15 bases between them. Germline V gives CDR1 GTSNPN, CDR2 SVGIG (reference sequence). The CDR3 DNA reads as TGTGCCTGGAGCGAAAGTCCGGGACAGAACACTGAAGCTTTCTTT. Protein: CAWSESPGQNTEAFF.

The chain is built from TRBV4-1 and TRBJ2-7; D might be TRBD1 (5 bases). Trimming took off 0 bases at V and 5 bases at J, with 14 bases between the two ends. The germline gives CDR1 MGHRA, CDR2 YSYEKL. CDR3 length: 15 residues. The CDR3 spells CASSQEQDPTDEQYF. The DNA of the CDR3 is TGCGCCAGCAGCCAAGAACAGGATCCCACGGACGAGCAGTACTTC.